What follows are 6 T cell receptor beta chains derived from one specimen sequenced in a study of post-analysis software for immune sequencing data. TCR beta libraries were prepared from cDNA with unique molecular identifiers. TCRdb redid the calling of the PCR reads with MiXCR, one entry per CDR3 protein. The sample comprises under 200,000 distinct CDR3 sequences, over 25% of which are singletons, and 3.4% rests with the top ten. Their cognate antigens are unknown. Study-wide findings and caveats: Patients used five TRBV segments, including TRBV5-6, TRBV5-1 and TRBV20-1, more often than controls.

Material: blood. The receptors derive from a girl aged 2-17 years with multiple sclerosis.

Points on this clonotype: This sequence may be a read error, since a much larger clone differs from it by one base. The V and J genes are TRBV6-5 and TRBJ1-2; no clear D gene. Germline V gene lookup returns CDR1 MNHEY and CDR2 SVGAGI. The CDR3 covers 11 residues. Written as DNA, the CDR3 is TGTGCCTGCGGGTGGAGTTATGGCCACACCTTC. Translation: CACGWSYGHTF.

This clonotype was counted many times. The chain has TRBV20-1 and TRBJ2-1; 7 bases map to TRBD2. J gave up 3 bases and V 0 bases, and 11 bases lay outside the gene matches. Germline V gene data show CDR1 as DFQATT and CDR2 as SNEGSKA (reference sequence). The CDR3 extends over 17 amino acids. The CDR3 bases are TGCAGTGCTAGAGATCGGGGGAGGGCTCAGAACTACAATGAGCAGTTCTTC. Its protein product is CSARDRGRAQNYNEQFF.

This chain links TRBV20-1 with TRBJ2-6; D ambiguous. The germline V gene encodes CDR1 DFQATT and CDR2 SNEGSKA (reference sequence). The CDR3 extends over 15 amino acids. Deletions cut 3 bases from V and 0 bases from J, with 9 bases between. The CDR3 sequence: CSASDGGSGANVLTF. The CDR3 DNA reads TGCAGTGCTAGCGACGGCGGCTCTGGGGCCAACGTCCTGACTTTC.

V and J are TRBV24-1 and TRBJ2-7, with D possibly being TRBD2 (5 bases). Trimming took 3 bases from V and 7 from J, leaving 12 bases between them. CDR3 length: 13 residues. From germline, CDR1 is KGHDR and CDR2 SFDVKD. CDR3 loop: CATSDRTVNEQYF. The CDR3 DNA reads TGTGCCACCAGTGATAGGACTGTCAATGAGCAGTACTTC.

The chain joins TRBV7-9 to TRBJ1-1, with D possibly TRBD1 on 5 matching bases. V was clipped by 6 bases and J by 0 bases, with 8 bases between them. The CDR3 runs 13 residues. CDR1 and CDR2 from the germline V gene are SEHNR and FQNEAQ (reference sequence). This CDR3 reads CASRLTVNTEAFF. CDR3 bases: TGTGCCAGCAGGCTGACAGTGAACACTGAAGCTTTCTTT.

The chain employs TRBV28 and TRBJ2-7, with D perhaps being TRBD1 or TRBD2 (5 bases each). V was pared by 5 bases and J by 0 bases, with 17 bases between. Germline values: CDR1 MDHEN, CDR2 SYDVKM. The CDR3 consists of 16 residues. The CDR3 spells CASSLSPGRSSYEQYF. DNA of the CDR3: TGTGCCAGCAGTCTGTCCCCGGGACGGAGCTCCTACGAGCAGTACTTC.